Following are 11 T cell receptor beta chains from one sample sequenced in a study of blood T cell repertoires in COVID-19. Profiling relied on immunoSEQ multiplex PCR, and the TCRdb table lists in-frame clones only, not all of them. Of under 200,000 clones in the sample, over 70% are singletons; the top ten hold roughly 2.9%. Specimen: peripheral blood. The receptors shown here come from a woman between 55 and 75 years old with acute or convalescent COVID-19.

This clone was seen just once. The V call is TRBV3-1 (or the pseudogene TRBV3-2), the J call TRBJ2-6; no reliable D call. Trimming pared 0 bases from V and 0 bases from J, leaving 12 bases between. Germline-derived CDR1 and CDR2 are LGHDT and YNNKEL (reference sequence). The CDR3 totals 18 residues. DNA of the CDR3: TGTGCCAGCAGCCAAGACGAACTGCCTTTCTCTGGGGCCAACGTCCTGACTTTC. This gives the protein CASSQDELPFSGANVLTF.

This clone has a single count. CDR3 region: CASSPGKRGLDEQFF. The CDR3 nucleotides read TGTGCCAGCAGCCCCGGGAAGCGGGGCCTGGATGAGCAGTTCTTC. The genes are TRBV7-9 and TRBJ2-1; 7 bases agree with TRBD2. CDR1 SEHNR and CDR2 FQNEAQ come from the germline V gene (reference sequence). Unmatched junction bases numbered 12, after V lost 5 bases and J lost 8 bases. The CDR3 is 15 amino acids.

The CDR3 DNA is TGCAGCGTTCTATCTAACTCTGGAAACACCATATATTTT. Protein: CSVLSNSGNTIYF. V and J are TRBV29-1 and TRBJ1-3, with unresolved D. The V end lost 5 bases, the J end lost 0 bases, and 8 bases lay between the germline ends. Germline V gene lookup returns CDR1 SQVTM and CDR2 ANQGSEA. The CDR3 extends over 13 amino acids.

The chain couples TRBV19 to TRBJ2-3, with 7 bases fitting TRBD1. The germline gives CDR1 LNHDA, CDR2 SQIVND (reference sequence). This CDR3 is 15 amino acids long. J was trimmed by 5 bases and V by 2 bases; bases with no gene match: 7. The DNA of the CDR3 is TGTGCCAGTAGTATAAGGCAGGGGGTTAAAGATACGCAGTATTTT. Translated: CASSIRQGVKDTQYF.

A remark on this clone: Other DNA sequences in the same sample also yield this CDR3. The chain is built from TRBV15 and TRBJ1-3; D remains ambiguous. Germline CDR1 LNHNV, CDR2 YYDKDF (reference sequence). Trimming shortened V by 0 bases and J by 0 bases, and 9 bases separated the two germline ends. The CDR3 length is 16 residues. The CDR3 here is CATSRDRGSSGNTIYF. CDR3 coding DNA: TGTGCCACCAGCAGAGATAGAGGCTCCTCTGGAAACACCATATATTTT.

Remarks on this clone: Other nucleotide sequences in the sample specify the same CDR3. The genes are TRBV5-1 and TRBJ2-7, with 7 bases matching TRBD1. This CDR3 spans 15 amino acids. The germline V gene has CDR1 SGHRS and CDR2 YFSETQ. J was trimmed by 0 bases and V by 3 bases; bases with no gene match: 6. The CDR3 spells CASSSTGQGSYEQYF. Here the CDR3 DNA reads TGCGCCAGCAGCTCGACAGGGCAGGGCTCCTACGAGCAGTACTTC.

DNA for the CDR3: TGCAGCGTTGAGGGCGCGGGGGTGAACACTGAAGCTTTCTTT. Its translation: CSVEGAGVNTEAFF. This chain connects TRBV29-1 to TRBJ1-1, with a tentative D call TRBD1 (5 bases). V gave up 3 bases and J gave up 0 bases, with 11 bases separating them. The CDR3 totals 14 residues. Germline CDR1 reads SQVTM; CDR2 reads ANQGSEA.

This rearrangement joins TRBV3-1 (or the pseudogene TRBV3-2) to TRBJ2-3; maybe TRBD2 (5 bases). Germline V gene sequence: CDR1 LGHDT, CDR2 YNNKEL (reference sequence). The CDR3 is 13 residues long. V was pared by 0 bases and J by 5 bases, with 6 bases between. The CDR3 sequence is CASSQERGDTQYF. DNA for the CDR3: TGTGCCAGCAGCCAAGAACGGGGAGATACGCAGTATTTT.

This clone appeared a few times. V is TRBV12-3 or TRBV12-4 and J is TRBJ1-1; D might be TRBD1 (6 bases). CDR3 size: 13 residues. Between the trimmed V and J ends, which lost 3 bases and 3 bases, there was a span of 8 bases. The CDR3: CASSFHRDTEAFF. The DNA of the CDR3 is TGTGCCAGCAGTTTTCACAGGGACACTGAAGCTTTCTTT.

V and J are TRBV6-2 or TRBV6-3 and TRBJ2-1; 8 bases are a match to TRBD1. The CDR3 contains 16 residues. CDR1 is MNHEY and CDR2 is SVGEGT in the germline V gene. V lost 3 bases, J lost 7 bases, and 11 bases stayed unmatched. The CDR3: CASSYGSRGRVNEQFF. The CDR3 DNA reads TGTGCCAGCAGTTATGGAAGCAGGGGGCGAGTTAATGAGCAGTTCTTC.

There are a few counts of this clone. The rearrangement links TRBV5-1 to TRBJ1-4; the match to TRBD1 covers 7 bases. V gave up 2 bases and J gave up 8 bases; unmatched junction bases: 6. The CDR3 runs to 14 residues. Germline V CDR1 and CDR2: SGHRS, YFSETQ. The CDR3 sequence: CASSFLGQTEKLFF. CDR3 bases: TGCGCCAGCAGCTTTCTGGGACAGACCGAAAAACTGTTTTTT.